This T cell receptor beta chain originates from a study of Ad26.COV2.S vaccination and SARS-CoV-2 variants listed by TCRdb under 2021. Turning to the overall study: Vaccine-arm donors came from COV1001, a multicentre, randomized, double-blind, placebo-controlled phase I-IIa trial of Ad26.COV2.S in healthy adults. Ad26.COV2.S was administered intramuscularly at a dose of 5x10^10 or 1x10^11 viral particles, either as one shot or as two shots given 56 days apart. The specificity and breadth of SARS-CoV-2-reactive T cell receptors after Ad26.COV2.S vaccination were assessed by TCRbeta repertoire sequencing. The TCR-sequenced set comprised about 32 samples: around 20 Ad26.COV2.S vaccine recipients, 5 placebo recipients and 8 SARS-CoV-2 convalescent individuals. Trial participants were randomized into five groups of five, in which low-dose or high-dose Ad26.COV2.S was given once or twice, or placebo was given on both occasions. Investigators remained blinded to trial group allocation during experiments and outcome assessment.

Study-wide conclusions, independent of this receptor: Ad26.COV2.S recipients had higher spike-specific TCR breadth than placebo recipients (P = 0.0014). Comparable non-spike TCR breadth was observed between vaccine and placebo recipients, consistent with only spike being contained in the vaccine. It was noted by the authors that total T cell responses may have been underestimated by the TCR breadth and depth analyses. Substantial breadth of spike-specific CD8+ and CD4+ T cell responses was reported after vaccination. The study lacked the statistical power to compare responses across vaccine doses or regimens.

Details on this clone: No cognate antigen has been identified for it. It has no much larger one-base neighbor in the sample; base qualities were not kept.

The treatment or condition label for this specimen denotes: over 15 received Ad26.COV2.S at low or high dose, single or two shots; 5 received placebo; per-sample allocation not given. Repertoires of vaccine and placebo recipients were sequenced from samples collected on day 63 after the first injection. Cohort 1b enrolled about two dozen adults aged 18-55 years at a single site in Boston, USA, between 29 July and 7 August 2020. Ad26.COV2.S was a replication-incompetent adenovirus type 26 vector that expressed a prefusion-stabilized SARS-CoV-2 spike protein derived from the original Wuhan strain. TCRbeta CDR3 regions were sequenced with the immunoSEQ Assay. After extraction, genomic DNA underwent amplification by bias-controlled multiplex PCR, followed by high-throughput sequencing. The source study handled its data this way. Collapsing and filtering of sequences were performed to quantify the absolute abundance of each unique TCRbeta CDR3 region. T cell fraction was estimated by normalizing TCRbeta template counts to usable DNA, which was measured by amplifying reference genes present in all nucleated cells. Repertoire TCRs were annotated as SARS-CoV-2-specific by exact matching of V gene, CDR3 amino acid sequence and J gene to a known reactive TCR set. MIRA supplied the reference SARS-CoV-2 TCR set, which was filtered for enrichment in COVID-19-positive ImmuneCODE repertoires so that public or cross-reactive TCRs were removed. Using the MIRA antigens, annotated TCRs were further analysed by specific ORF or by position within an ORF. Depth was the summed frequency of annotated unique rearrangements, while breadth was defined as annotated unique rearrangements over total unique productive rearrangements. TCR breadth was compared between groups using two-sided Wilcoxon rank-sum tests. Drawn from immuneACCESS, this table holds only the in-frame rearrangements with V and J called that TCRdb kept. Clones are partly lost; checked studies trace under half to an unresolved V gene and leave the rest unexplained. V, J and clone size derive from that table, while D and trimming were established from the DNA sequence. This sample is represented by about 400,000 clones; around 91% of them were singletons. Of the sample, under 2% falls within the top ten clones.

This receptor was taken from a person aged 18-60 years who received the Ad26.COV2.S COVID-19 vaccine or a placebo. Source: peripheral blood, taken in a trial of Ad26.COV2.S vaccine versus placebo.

At the DNA level, the sequence is TGTGCCAGCAGTTTATCGTCGGGGGATTACAATGAGCAGTTCTTC. Its protein is CASSLSSGDYNEQFF. The chain links TRBV27 with TRBJ2-1; TRBD2 is a possible D gene, resting on 6 matching bases. Sequences MNHEY (CDR1) and SMNVEV (CDR2) are obtained from the germline V gene (reference sequence). Spanning cysteine to phenylalanine, the CDR3 consists of 15 amino acids. Of all the DNA, just the CDR3 is kept, 45 bases in frame from base 1. Trimming takes 0 bases from V and 4 bases from J, and the germline ends sit 10 bases apart.